This entry features one T cell receptor (beta chain) sequence. The antigen it recognizes is unknown. Base-call qualities are not available, and no considerably larger clone is one nucleotide away. Clipping removes 6 bases from V and 7 bases from J, with 8 as the unmatched junction base count. From the cysteine through the phenylalanine, the CDR3 covers 13 amino acids. The sequence is cut down to CDR3 DNA, 39 bases in frame from base 1. CDR1 SEHNR and CDR2 FQNEAQ are derived from the germline V gene (reference sequence). These data originate in a study of blood T cell repertoires in COVID-19 (dated by TCRdb to 2020 to 2022). Describing the broader study: Collaborator samples came from the United States, Italy and Spain and covered acute and convalescent phases of COVID-19. The dataset comprised deeply sampled blood TCRbeta repertoires from subjects exposed to, actively infected with, or recovered from COVID-19. Where HLA class I and class II types were available, the types were taken from metadata supplied by the sample provider, not from assay-based typing. The samples were drawn from the first 160 participants of the ongoing ImmuneRACE study and from over a thousand subjects provided by 6 global collaborators. The material from the prospective study consisted of cDNA or gDNA derived from T cells, B-cell-depleted T cells, or PBMCs. Sample metadata almost always included a de-identified subject ID, COVID-19 status, age in years and sex. The repertoires were released in a freely available public database meant as a resource for research on the immune response to SARS-CoV-2. What the authors observed across the whole study: The quantity of clinical and demographic metadata differed by source and by participant and was supplied without curation.

One collaborating source in Seattle enrolled patients while the patients were actively infected and followed the patients over time throughout the course of disease. Collaborating institutions collected whole blood in K2EDTA tubes following their own protocols. Collaborator samples were shipped for TCRbeta analysis as frozen whole blood, isolated PBMCs, or DNA extracted from either sample type. TCRbeta CDR3 regions were amplified from genomic DNA using the immunoSEQ Assay, a bias-controlled multiplex PCR. In the paper's pipeline: The number of nucleated cells in each sample was estimated from the amplification of reference gene primers within the assay. Sequence reads were collapsed and filtered to measure the absolute abundance of every unique TCRbeta CDR3 rearrangement. For each sample, productive Simpson clonality was calculated as the square root of Simpson's diversity index over productive rearrangements. TCRdb stores this immuneACCESS table with in-frame sequences only. Part of the clones is absent; in the studies checked, under half of the shortfall reflects unresolved V genes, and no reason is known for the rest. D and trimming were read from the DNA, whereas the V and J calls and clone size are those reported in that table. Counted in this sample were 55,000 or so clones; over 60% of them appeared once. Around 21% of the sample goes to the ten largest clones.

Sequencing used peripheral blood. The sequence came from a young man with COVID-19, enrolled during active disease. The chain was built from TRBV7-9 and TRBJ1-2; TRBD1 agrees with 7 junctional bases. The CDR3: CASRGQASGGYTF. The DNA sequence is TGTGCCAGCAGAGGACAGGCCTCGGGTGGCTACACCTTC.